This entry is about one TCR beta chain. V was shortened by 4 bases and J by 5 bases, with 5 bases between the two germline ends. The length of the CDR3 is 11 residues. Germline values: CDR1 LNHDA, CDR2 SQIVND (reference sequence). The data originate from a study of ipilimumab plus nivolumab after autologous stem cell transplantation. Across the whole study: The DLBCL group included primary refractory and relapsed cases.

Checkpoint therapy with ipilimumab 1 mg/kg began 14 to 28 days after transplant. Patients got 3 mg/kg IV nivolumab weeks 1, 4, 7, 10, then biweekly through week 26. Sequenced by immunoSEQ multiplex PCR; TCRdb stores in-frame clones only, minus some. The sample has 20,000 to 25,000 clones, 85% to 90% seen once. The V call is TRBV19, the J call TRBJ2-5; unclear D gene. Material: PBMCs, obtained in a trial of ipilimumab plus nivolumab as post-transplant consolidation. This TCR came from a male donor with diffuse large B-cell lymphoma. The CDR3 nucleotides read TGTGCCAGTAGTACCCCGGAGACCCAGTACTTC. The encoded protein is CASSTPETQYF.